These 25 T cell receptor beta chains came from one sample sequenced in a study of T-cell reconstitution after alpha-beta-depleted transplantation in children. Using unique molecular identifiers, the investigators prepared the TCRbeta library. MiXCR, run by TCRdb on the PCR reads, gives a single entry per CDR3 protein. In the table there are 350,000 to 500,000 distinct CDR3 sequences, approximately 42% of which are singletons. Sequencing was performed on PBMCs, taken before TCRalphabeta/CD19-depleted stem cell transplant. The origin of the receptors is a girl aged 2 to 9 with aplastic anemia, due to receive a stem cell transplant.

The chain is built from TRBV7-6 and TRBJ2-1, with 7 bases aligning to TRBD2. Losses at the gene ends were 3 bases for V and 10 bases for J; bases not matched to a gene: 3. The germline CDR1 and CDR2 sequences are SGHVS and FNYEAQ. The CDR3 extends over 12 amino acids. The CDR3 DNA reads as TGTGCCAGCAGCTTCGGGGGGAGGGAGCAGTTCTTC. This sequence encodes CASSFGGREQFF.

V usage is TRBV6-5 and J usage is TRBJ2-7, with TRBD1 identical over 9 bases. The CDR3 runs 15 residues. V trimming: 0 bases; J trimming: 2 bases; junction bases outside the gene matches: 2. Germline V gives CDR1 MNHEY, CDR2 SVGAGI. The DNA of the CDR3 is TGTGCCAGCAGTTACTCCGGGACAGGGCCCTACGAGCAGTACTTC. It yields the protein CASSYSGTGPYEQYF.

This rearrangement joins TRBV28 to TRBJ2-7; D is possibly TRBD2 (5 bases). Germline CDR1 MDHEN, CDR2 SYDVKM. V gave up 6 bases and J gave up 2 bases, with 11 bases separating them. CDR3 length: 13 amino acids. In DNA form, the CDR3 reads TGTGCCAGCAGGCCGACTACTCCCTACGAGCAGTACTTC. This encodes CASRPTTPYEQYF.

This chain links TRBV3-1 with TRBJ2-1; D unresolved. This CDR3 is 14 amino acids long. Germline values: CDR1 LGHDT, CDR2 YNNKEL (reference sequence). The V end was cut by 7 bases, the J end by 6 bases, with 16 bases between. The CDR3 region has the DNA TGTGCCAGCACCGACCCGGGCCGGGTCAATGAGCAGTTCTTC. Amino acids: CASTDPGRVNEQFF.

The chain joins TRBV29-1 to TRBJ2-7, with 10 bases aligning to TRBD1. The CDR3 runs to 12 residues. Germline CDR1 is SQVTM and CDR2 is ANQGSEA. CDR3 amino acids: CRADRGRDEQYF. CDR3 nucleotide sequence: TGCAGAGCTGACAGGGGGCGCGACGAGCAGTACTTC.

This clonotype was observed a few times. The V call is TRBV5-6, the J call TRBJ2-3; 10 bases map to TRBD2. CDR1 is SGHDT and CDR2 is YYEEEE in the germline V gene. Losses at the gene ends were 4 bases for V and 2 bases for J; bases not matched to a gene: 13. CDR3 length equals 18 residues. CDR3 sequence reads: CASSRIRAGGPHTDTQYF. DNA of the CDR3: TGTGCCAGCAGCCGCATCCGAGCGGGAGGGCCCCACACAGATACGCAGTATTTT.

This clonotype was seen at least ten times. The chain combines TRBV20-1 with TRBJ2-2; 8 nucleotides align to TRBD2. V lost 1 base and J lost 0; bases outside the gene matches: 1. The CDR3 totals 15 residues. The germline CDR1 and CDR2 sequences are DFQATT and SNEGSKA (reference sequence). CDR3 nucleotides: TGCAGTGCTAGAGCGGGAGGGGCGAACACCGGGGAGCTGTTTTTT. It codes for CSARAGGANTGELFF.

This sequence joins TRBV20-1 and TRBJ2-5; the D gene is possibly TRBD2 (6 bases). Trimming shortened V by 1 base and J by 5 bases, and 14 bases separated the two germline ends. The CDR3 spans 14 residues. The germline V gene has CDR1 DFQATT and CDR2 SNEGSKA (reference sequence). The CDR3 sequence is CSARGGVMYETQYF. The DNA for the CDR3 is TGCAGTGCTAGAGGGGGGGTTATGTACGAGACCCAGTACTTC.

V is TRBV5-1 and J is TRBJ2-4; maybe TRBD2 (6 bases). The CDR3 has 15 amino acids. V lost 7 bases and J 9 bases, leaving 23 bases between the germline ends. Per germline, CDR1 SGHRS and CDR2 YFSETQ. The CDR3 loop reads CASQTGDWSGRIQYF. CDR3 in DNA: TGCGCCAGCCAAACGGGAGATTGGAGTGGTCGCATTCAGTACTTC.

This chain uses TRBV5-1 with TRBJ2-3; 9 nucleotides agree with TRBD1. CDR3 length: 15 amino acids. The germline V gene has CDR1 SGHRS and CDR2 YFSETQ. J lost 5 bases, V lost 4 bases, and 8 bases had no gene match. The CDR3 sequence: CASSEGQGMLDTQYF. As DNA, the CDR3 is TGCGCCAGCAGCGAAGGACAGGGGATGTTAGATACGCAGTATTTT.

This clonotype appeared many times. The chain carries TRBV27 and TRBJ2-7; tentatively, D is TRBD2 (5 bases). V was cut by 2 bases and J by 2 bases, with 10 bases left in between. This CDR3 region has 14 residues. Germline loops: CDR1 MNHEY, CDR2 SMNVEV (reference sequence). CDR3 region: CASSLRWEPYEQYF. CDR3 nucleotides: TGTGCCAGCAGTTTAAGGTGGGAGCCCTACGAGCAGTACTTC.

This clonotype was picked up one time. An end of the junction does not agree with germline; a read error may underlie this. This chain uses TRBV6-5 with TRBJ1-2; perhaps TRBD1 as D (5 bases). The CDR3 extends over 12 amino acids. Germline V CDR1 and CDR2: MNHEY, SVGAGI. CDR3 sequence (DNA): TGTGCCAGCAAGGGGACTAACTATGGCGACACCTTC. Translated, it gives CASKGTNYGDTF.

This CDR3 reads CASSPVKLGEQFF. The CDR3 region has the DNA TGTGCCAGCAGCCCGGTAAAGCTGGGTGAGCAGTTCTTC. The rearrangement links TRBV5-8 to TRBJ2-1; D ambiguous. CDR1 is SGHTS, CDR2 YDEGEE, per germline. Trimming took 4 bases from V and 9 from J, leaving 14 bases between them. The CDR3 is 13 residues long.

This chain joins TRBV10-3 and TRBJ1-5, with 9 bases lining up with TRBD1. V shed 6 bases and J 5 bases; nucleotides not matched to a gene: 5. Germline loops: CDR1 ENHRY, CDR2 SYGVKD. CDR3 size: 14 residues. Here the CDR3 reads CAIRRDREDQPQHF. The CDR3, as DNA: TGTGCCATCAGGCGGGACAGGGAGGATCAGCCCCAGCATTTT.

The V gene is TRBV3-1, the J gene TRBJ2-1; 8 positions agree with TRBD2. The junction had 5 bases not matched to a gene; V was cut back by 2 bases and J by 5 bases. CDR1 LGHDT and CDR2 YNNKEL come from the germline V gene (reference sequence). The CDR3 extends over 15 amino acids. CDR3 nucleotides: TGTGCCAGCAGCCAACCCGAACTAGCGGACAATGAGCAGTTCTTC. Protein: CASSQPELADNEQFF.

Only a few counts were recorded for this clonotype. The gene calls are TRBV15 and TRBJ2-5, with 9 bases fitting TRBD2. Germline CDR1 reads LNHNV; CDR2 reads YYDKDF (reference sequence). The CDR3 extends over 18 amino acids. Trimming took 0 bases from V and 4 from J; bases not matched to a gene: 12. CDR3: CATSRDDDLAGARETQYF. The CDR3 DNA follows: TGTGCCACCAGCAGAGACGACGACTTAGCGGGAGCAAGAGAGACCCAGTACTTC.

This clonotype was seen once. Given a much more abundant clone one base away, this may be a read error. The chain is built from TRBV20-1 and TRBJ2-7; 8 nucleotides line up with TRBD2. CDR1 and CDR2 from the germline V gene are DFQATT and SNEGSKA (reference sequence). The J segment lost 0 bases and the V segment lost 0 bases, leaving 7 bases of the junction unmatched. The CDR3 runs 16 residues. The DNA of the CDR3 is TGCAGTGCTAGAGATCTAAAGGCGGGAGGCTCCTACGAGCAGTACTTC. This sequence encodes CSARDLKAGGSYEQYF.

The V gene is TRBV7-2, the J gene TRBJ2-2; 7 nucleotides agree with TRBD1. The germline V gene has CDR1 SGHTA and CDR2 FQGNSA. The CDR3 consists of 15 residues. J lost 5 bases, V lost 3 bases, and 6 bases had no gene match. CDR3 in amino acids: CASSFDRVGTGELFF. Here the CDR3 DNA reads TGTGCCAGCAGCTTTGACAGGGTCGGGACCGGGGAGCTGTTTTTT.

The V call is TRBV9, the J call TRBJ2-1; 9 bases align to TRBD2. The CDR3 consists of 16 residues. Trimming removed 3 bases from V and 12 bases from J; junction bases left unmatched: 16. Per the germline V gene, CDR1 is SGDLS and CDR2 is YYNGEE. The CDR3, as DNA: TGTGCCAGCAGCGCGAGCCCTAGCGGGGCCCATTCAGGGCAGTTCTTC. It encodes CASSASPSGAHSGQFF.

This clonotype appeared many times. The genes are TRBV16 and TRBJ2-3; D unclear. Looked up from germline, CDR1 is KGHSY and CDR2 is FQNENV. CDR3 size: 12 residues. Trimming shortened V by 0 bases and J by 4 bases, and 2 bases separated the two germline ends. CDR3 sequence reads: CASSQSADTQYF. DNA for the CDR3: TGTGCCAGCAGCCAATCGGCAGATACGCAGTATTTT.

Notes on this clonotype: Sequence at one end of the junction differs from germline and may be a read error. The V call is TRBV5-6, the J call TRBJ1-5, with a weak D call TRBD1 (6 bases). Germline lookup yields CDR1 SGHDT and CDR2 YYEEEE. CDR3 size: 14 residues. The DNA of the CDR3 is TGTGCCAGCAGCTTGAGGGGGAGCAATCAGCCCCGGCATTTT. It yields the protein CASSLRGSNQPRHF. Full variable domain (missing parts from reference TRBV5-6 and TRBJ1-5): DAGVTQSPTHLIKTRGQQVTLRCSPKSGHDTVSWYQQALGQGPQFIFQYYEEEERQRGNFPDRFSGHQFPNYSSELNVNALLLGDSALYLCASSLRGSNQPRHFGDGTRLSIL.

CDR3 sequence reads: CASSSPPGRGRGSYEQYF. For the CDR3, the DNA is TGTGCCAGCAGTTCCCCCCCGGGAAGGGGGCGAGGGTCCTACGAGCAGTACTTC. This sequence joins TRBV28 and TRBJ2-7; 7 nucleotides line up with TRBD1. Germline V gene data show CDR1 as MDHEN and CDR2 as SYDVKM. V lost 4 bases, J lost 1 base, and 16 bases stayed unmatched. This CDR3 region has 18 residues.

The chain uses TRBV28 and TRBJ2-3, with 8 bases matching TRBD1. This CDR3 has 16 amino acids. Germline V gene lookup returns CDR1 MDHEN and CDR2 SYDVKM. J gave up 6 bases and V 8 bases, and 16 bases lay outside the gene matches. CDR3 residues: CASLSLRDRTGDTQYF. CDR3 nucleotide sequence: TGTGCCAGCCTCTCACTTAGGGACAGGACGGGGGATACGCAGTATTTT.

This clonotype came up a few times. V gene TRBV5-1 combines with J gene TRBJ1-2; D is unresolved. This CDR3 has 12 amino acids. The germline V gene has CDR1 SGHRS and CDR2 YFSETQ. The V end was cut by 4 bases, the J end by 6 bases, with 10 bases between. The CDR3 nucleotides are TGCGCCAGCAGCGGAGCATTGAATGGCTACACCTTC. Protein sequence: CASSGALNGYTF.

The chain joins TRBV28 to TRBJ2-3; no firm D call. Trimming pared 4 bases from V and 8 bases from J, leaving 10 bases between. The V gene's germline CDR1 is MDHEN and CDR2 SYDVKM. CDR3 size: 12 residues. The CDR3 loop is CASSSPPLTQYF. The CDR3 coding sequence is TGTGCCAGCAGTTCTCCCCCCCTTACGCAGTATTTT. Variable domain in full (rest from reference TRBV28 and TRBJ2-3): DVKVTQSSRYLVKRTGEKVFLECVQDMDHENMFWYRQDPGLGLRLIYFSYDVKMKEKGDIPEGYSVSREKKERFSLILESASTNQTSMYLCASSSPPLTQYFGPGTRLTVL.